The 10 T cell receptor beta chains given below trace back to one sample, sequenced in a study of control samples from healthy donors and cancer patients. The method was immunoSEQ multiplex PCR; TCRdb's version includes in-frame clones alone and lacks a portion of them. The table lists approximately 150,000 clones, about nine tenths of them singletons, with just over 2% in the top ten. Specimen: blood. The receptor set was obtained from a woman between 40 and 55 years old in good health.

The chain uses TRBV5-1 and TRBJ1-6; 7 bases match TRBD1. Trimming removed 2 bases from V and 10 bases from J; junction bases left unmatched: 9. CDR1 is SGHRS, CDR2 YFSETQ, per germline. CDR3 length: 15 residues. The CDR3, as DNA: TGCGCCAGCAGCTTTACACCACAGGGGCAGTCACCCCTCCACTTT. This codes for CASSFTPQGQSPLHF.

The rearrangement joins TRBV6-5 to TRBJ1-6; D ambiguous. With 6 bases removed from V and 6 bases from J, the gap between germline ends came to 15 bases. Germline assignment: CDR1 MNHEY and CDR2 SVGAGI. The CDR3 has 15 amino acids. The CDR3 region has the DNA TGTGCCAGCAGGGACGGATATGTCTCTAATTCACCCCTCCACTTT. Translation gives CASRDGYVSNSPLHF.

The chain has TRBV5-1 and TRBJ2-2; D perhaps matches TRBD2 (5 bases). Trimming cost V 0 bases and J 2 bases, with 14 bases left between them. CDR1 and CDR2 from the germline V gene are SGHRS and YFSETQ. The length of the CDR3 is 17 residues. For the CDR3, the DNA is TGCGCCAGCAGCTTGGACCCCATAGCGTCTAACACCGGGGAGCTGTTTTTT. It codes for CASSLDPIASNTGELFF.

The V and J genes are TRBV19 and TRBJ1-2; no firm D call. The CDR3 has 15 residues. V gave up 6 bases and J gave up 7 bases, with 21 bases separating them. Germline V gene data show CDR1 as LNHDA and CDR2 as SQIVND (reference sequence). This chain's CDR3 is CASRTVGSGSFGYTF. The CDR3 region has the DNA TGTGCCAGTAGAACAGTCGGGTCCGGGAGTTTTGGCTACACCTTC.

This chain connects TRBV3-1 (or the pseudogene TRBV3-2) to TRBJ2-1; 8 bases fit TRBD2. The trim removed 1 base at V and 8 bases at J, leaving 13 bases unmatched. Germline-derived CDR1 and CDR2 are LGHDT and YNNKEL (reference sequence). CDR3 size: 17 residues. As DNA, the CDR3 is TGTGCCAGCAGCCAAGGGGGGGGACTAGTCTGGATCGATGAGCAGTTCTTC. As protein: CASSQGGGLVWIDEQFF.

The chain employs TRBV18 and TRBJ2-7; 7 bases line up with TRBD2. Per the germline V gene, CDR1 is KGHSH and CDR2 is LQKENI. With 3 bases clipped from V and 5 bases from J, the junction kept 4 bases outside the gene matches. This CDR3 is 13 amino acids long. The CDR3 protein is CASSPLAGDEQYF. The CDR3 DNA reads as TGTGCCAGCTCACCTCTGGCGGGGGACGAGCAGTACTTC. Variable domain in full (rest from reference TRBV18 and TRBJ2-7): NAGVMQNPRHLVRRRGQEARLRCSPMKGHSHVYWYRQLPEEGLKFMVYLQKENIIDESGMPKERFSAEFPKEGPSILRIQQVVRGDSAAYFCASSPLAGDEQYFGPGTRLTVT.

The chain joins TRBV27 to TRBJ2-5; D possibly uses TRBD1 or TRBD2 (5 bases each). The V gene lost 6 bases and the J gene lost 5 bases, with 22 bases spanning the gap. This CDR3 region has 16 residues. From germline, CDR1 is MNHEY and CDR2 SMNVEV (reference sequence). The CDR3 is CASRPGTLTTRETQYF. CDR3 nucleotides: TGTGCCAGCAGGCCTGGGACCCTTACTACGCGGGAGACCCAGTACTTC.

The chain couples TRBV7-9 to TRBJ1-1; no firm D call. This CDR3 comprises 13 residues. Between the trimmed V and J ends, which lost 6 bases and 7 bases, there was a span of 15 bases. Germline V gene lookup returns CDR1 SEHNR and CDR2 FQNEAQ (reference sequence). CDR3 DNA sequence: TGTGCCAGCAGGCTAAATTCCGGGATTGAAGCTTTCTTT. Translating gives CASRLNSGIEAFF. Together with reference TRBV7-9 and TRBJ1-1, the CDR3 gives the full variable domain: DTGVSQNPRHKITKRGQNVTFRCDPISEHNRLYWYRQTLGQGPEFLTYFQNEAQLEKSRLLSDRFSAERPKGSFSTLEIQRTEQGDSAMYLCASRLNSGIEAFFGQGTRLTVV.

This clone was counted between two and nine times. J is TRBJ1-4 and V is TRBV4-1; maybe TRBD1 (5 bases). V dropped 0 bases and J dropped 8 bases, with 13 bases sitting between them. Germline-derived CDR1 and CDR2 are MGHRA and YSYEKL. This CDR3 has 15 residues. The CDR3 is CASSQDPGTLEKLFF. CDR3 nucleotides: TGCGCCAGCAGCCAAGATCCCGGGACTCTCGAAAAACTGTTTTTT.

This chain uses TRBV29-1 with TRBJ1-1; no definite D call. Germline V gene data show CDR1 as SQVTM and CDR2 as ANQGSEA. Trimming pared 6 bases from V and 0 bases from J, leaving 11 bases between. CDR3 size: 13 residues. CDR3 loop: CSVEGGMNTEAFF. CDR3 DNA sequence: TGCAGCGTCGAGGGAGGGATGAACACTGAAGCTTTCTTT.